This T cell receptor beta chain was identified in a study of blood T cell repertoires in COVID-19. Study summary: Sites across the United States, Italy and Spain contributed samples from acute and convalescent COVID-19. The analysed material was cDNA or gDNA that came from T cells, B-cell-depleted T cells, or PBMCs.

Germline CDR1 and CDR2: MDHEN and SYDVKM. V lost 6 bases, J lost 6 bases, and 7 bases stayed unmatched. The CDR3 spans 14 residues. In the study's own analysis: Amplification of reference gene primers provided the estimated nucleated cell counts. Only in-frame clones appear in the TCRdb table, and some are missing; sequencing was by immunoSEQ multiplex PCR. V and J calls and clone size follow that table, whereas D and trimming were derived from the DNA. The repertoire has around 380,000 clones, 81% of them found once; the top ten carry around 1.1%. Specimen: peripheral blood. The TCR was taken from a human donor with acute or convalescent COVID-19. The donor label of this sample is uncertain. This chain links TRBV28 with TRBJ1-5; 8 bases line up with TRBD1. The CDR3 spells CASRGQGEFQPQHF. In DNA, the CDR3 is TGTGCCAGCAGAGGACAGGGAGAATTTCAGCCCCAGCATTTT.